One sample yielded the 29 T cell receptor beta chains listed below, sequenced in a study of Ad26.COV2.S vaccination and SARS-CoV-2 variants. Regarding treatment: 15 to 20 received Ad26.COV2.S at low or high dose, single or two shots; roughly 5 received placebo; per-sample allocation not given. The study sampled participants on day 63 after the first vaccine or placebo injection. Method: immunoSEQ multiplex PCR; TCRdb's copy keeps in-frame clones and lacks some. The sample carries 380,000 or so clones, about 87% recorded once. The sample was peripheral blood, taken in a trial of Ad26.COV2.S vaccine versus placebo. The receptor set was obtained from a person aged 18 to 65 who received the Ad26.COV2.S COVID-19 vaccine or a placebo.

This chain uses TRBV7-2 with TRBJ2-2, with D possibly matching TRBD1 (5 bases). The CDR3 is 15 residues long. The V end lost 5 bases, the J end lost 5 bases, and 15 bases lay between the germline ends. Germline CDR1 is SGHTA and CDR2 is FQGNSA. The CDR3 nucleotides read TGTGCCAGCAGCCCCCTGGGGCTGGTAACCGGGGAGCTGTTTTTT. Residues: CASSPLGLVTGELFF.

V is TRBV9 and J is TRBJ2-7; D is unresolved. V was cut by 4 bases and J by 0 bases, with 11 bases left in between. The CDR3 runs to 14 residues. The germline CDR1 and CDR2 sequences are SGDLS and YYNGEE. The CDR3 is CASSPRAASYEQYF. The CDR3 DNA reads as TGTGCCAGCAGCCCGAGAGCCGCCTCCTACGAGCAGTACTTC.

This clone was recorded many times. The chain has TRBV4-2 and TRBJ2-2, with 8 positions matching TRBD2. The CDR3 is made up of 15 amino acids. The germline CDR1 and CDR2 sequences are LGHNA and YNFKEQ. V dropped 5 bases and J dropped 1; count of bases not matched to a gene: 3. CDR3: CASSSSGRNTGELFF. The CDR3 DNA reads as TGTGCCAGCAGCTCTAGCGGGCGGAACACCGGGGAGCTGTTTTTT.

The gene calls are TRBV12-3 or TRBV12-4 and TRBJ1-1; the D is unclear. With 4 bases removed from V and 7 bases from J, the gap between germline ends came to 13 bases. The CDR3 covers 13 residues. CDR3: CASSSSAASEAFF. CDR3 sequence (DNA): TGTGCCAGCAGTTCCAGTGCAGCGAGTGAAGCTTTCTTT.

V gene TRBV7-8 combines with J gene TRBJ1-2; tentative D call: TRBD1 (6 bases). This CDR3 is built from 14 residues. The ends were cut back, 5 bases at V and 8 bases at J, with 18 bases in the middle. Germline lookup yields CDR1 SGHVS and CDR2 FQNEAQ. The DNA of the CDR3 is TGTGCCAGCAGCCCAGGGGAGGGAACCTACGGCTACACCTTC. It is translated as CASSPGEGTYGYTF.

The chain has TRBV14 and TRBJ2-5; D call uncertain. V was shortened by 0 bases and J by 5 bases, with 13 bases between the two germline ends. Per germline, CDR1 SGHDN and CDR2 FVKESK. The length of the CDR3 is 15 residues. The CDR3, as DNA: TGTGCCAGCAGCCAAGATGTCCAGCAGTGGGAGACCCAGTACTTC. Translation gives CASSQDVQQWETQYF.

V is TRBV28 and J is TRBJ1-2; unclear D gene. Germline CDR1 and CDR2: MDHEN and SYDVKM. The CDR3 has 13 amino acids. V was trimmed by 8 bases and J by 4 bases, leaving 14 bases between them. CDR3 region: CASLRGGPYGYTF. The CDR3 DNA reads TGTGCCAGCCTCCGGGGAGGGCCCTATGGCTACACCTTC.

The chain is built from TRBV24-1 and TRBJ2-1, with D perhaps matching TRBD1 (6 bases). This CDR3 comprises 18 residues. Germline V gene sequence: CDR1 KGHDR, CDR2 SFDVKD. V lost 4 bases and J lost 2, with 20 bases in between. The chain's CDR3 is CATSDSKTGRLPYNEQFF. CDR3 sequence (DNA): TGTGCCACCAGTGACTCGAAGACAGGACGCTTACCCTACAATGAGCAGTTCTTC.

This clone was recorded once. The chain has TRBV4-1 and TRBJ1-2, with a tentative D call TRBD1 (6 bases). The CDR3 loop spans 15 amino acids. CDR1 and CDR2 (germline): MGHRA, YSYEKL. V was trimmed by 4 bases and J by 2 bases, leaving 14 bases between them. CDR3 bases: TGCGCCAGCAGCCGTGAGGGGCAGGGGAACTATGGCTACACCTTC. Its translation: CASSREGQGNYGYTF.

V is TRBV5-5 and J is TRBJ1-2; the match to TRBD1 covers 7 bases. The length of the CDR3 is 17 residues. V trimming: 4 bases; J trimming: 0 bases; junction bases outside the gene matches: 12. Germline assignment: CDR1 SGHKS and CDR2 YYEKEE (reference sequence). The CDR3 DNA follows: TGTGCCAGCAGCAAGGAGAGGGTGGGGACAGCTAACTATGGCTACACCTTC. It translates to CASSKERVGTANYGYTF.

The J gene is TRBJ2-5, the V gene TRBV19; D is perhaps TRBD1 (5 bases). Trimming pared 6 bases from V and 2 bases from J, leaving 19 bases between. Germline loops: CDR1 LNHDA, CDR2 SQIVND (reference sequence). This CDR3 is built from 16 residues. In nucleotides, the CDR3 is TGTGCCAGTAGGATGGGTAGGGGCCAAGGTCAAGAGACCCAGTACTTC. As protein: CASRMGRGQGQETQYF.

The chain carries TRBV6-5 and TRBJ2-7, with TRBD2 as a possible D gene (5 bases). Per the germline V gene, CDR1 is MNHEY and CDR2 is SVGAGI. This CDR3 spans 16 amino acids. Trimming pared 4 bases from V and 2 bases from J, leaving 18 bases between. CDR3 sequence (DNA): TGTGCCAGCAGTTCGGGCCGGGAACGGCGCACCTACGAGCAGTACTTC. It encodes CASSSGRERRTYEQYF.

In DNA form, the CDR3 reads TGCAGTGTTAACCAAGAGACCCAGTACTTC. It specifies CSVNQETQYF. V is TRBV20-1 and J is TRBJ2-5; D remains ambiguous. V lost 7 bases, J lost 0 bases, and 3 bases lay in between. The germline V gene has CDR1 DFQATT and CDR2 SNEGSKA (reference sequence). The CDR3 loop spans 10 amino acids.

The V gene is TRBV3-1 (or the pseudogene TRBV3-2), the J gene TRBJ2-1; D ambiguous. This CDR3 is 16 amino acids long. Germline V gene data show CDR1 as LGHDT and CDR2 as YNNKEL (reference sequence). The germline V and J ends were trimmed by 6 bases and 5 bases, with 20 bases remaining between them. In DNA, the CDR3 is TGTGCCAGCAGACGCCGAAACAGTGGATTAAACAATGAGCAGTTCTTC. Translated: CASRRRNSGLNNEQFF.

This chain links TRBV5-1 with TRBJ2-7; TRBD2 agrees at 9 bases. The germline gives CDR1 SGHRS, CDR2 YFSETQ. The CDR3 length is 14 residues. V trimming: 1 base; J trimming: 6 bases; junction bases outside the gene matches: 5. The CDR3 DNA follows: TGCGCCAGCAGCTTGCGGCTAGCGGGGTCCGAGCAGTACTTC. This gives the protein CASSLRLAGSEQYF.

A word on this clone: Other nucleotide sequences from this sample produce the same CDR3. The chain recombines TRBV6-5 with TRBJ1-5; D not resolved. CDR1 and CDR2 (germline): MNHEY, SVGAGI. CDR3 size: 15 residues. Trimming removed 2 bases at V and 0 bases at J, with 8 bases between. The CDR3 DNA sequence: TGTGCCAGCAGTTACCGCCAGTATAGCAATCAGCCCCAGCATTTT. Its protein product is CASSYRQYSNQPQHF.

Here the CDR3 DNA reads TGTGCCAGTACCCCAGTTGGGGTTTACAATGAGCAGTTCTTC. It yields the protein CASTPVGVYNEQFF. The rearrangement joins TRBV19 to TRBJ2-1; D is unclear. CDR1 is LNHDA, CDR2 SQIVND, per germline (reference sequence). The length of the CDR3 is 14 residues. V was pared by 7 bases and J by 4 bases, with 14 bases between.

This rearrangement joins TRBV29-1 to TRBJ2-7; D is undetermined. Trimming removed 6 bases from V and 4 bases from J, with 10 bases in between. Germline V CDR1 and CDR2: SQVTM, ANQGSEA. CDR3 length: 11 amino acids. The CDR3 region has the DNA TGCAGCGTCTTCGAGCTTTACGAGCAGTACTTC. This codes for CSVFELYEQYF.

This chain joins TRBV5-1 and TRBJ2-2; 7 nucleotides line up with TRBD1. The germline gives CDR1 SGHRS, CDR2 YFSETQ. The ends lost 0 bases at V and 2 bases at J; junction bases unmatched: 7. The CDR3 totals 17 residues. This chain's CDR3 is CASSLGGQSLNTGELFF. As DNA, the CDR3 is TGCGCCAGCAGCTTGGGGGGACAGAGCTTAAACACCGGGGAGCTGTTTTTT.

The rearrangement joins TRBV7-3 to TRBJ2-3, with D tentatively TRBD2 (6 bases). There are 16 residues in the CDR3. V shed 5 bases and J shed 0 bases, with 15 bases lying between them. The germline V gene has CDR1 SGHTA and CDR2 FQGTGA. The CDR3 DNA reads as TGTGCCAGCAGCGCGGGACTTCCCTCTAGCACAGATACGCAGTATTTT. It encodes CASSAGLPSSTDTQYF.

This clone has just one count. The chain employs TRBV2 and TRBJ2-3; 14 nucleotides align to TRBD2. CDR3 length: 18 amino acids. Losses at the gene ends were 8 bases for V and 2 bases for J; bases not matched to a gene: 12. Germline assignment: CDR1 SNHLY and CDR2 FYNNEI. CDR3 nucleotides: TGTGCCAGCTCGGCCGGGACTAGCGGGGGAAACCCCACAGATACGCAGTATTTT. Protein sequence: CASSAGTSGGNPTDTQYF.

The CDR3 coding sequence is TGTGCCAGCAGGCTGGAGGCCACAGATACGCAGTATTTT. The encoded protein is CASRLEATDTQYF. V is TRBV28 and J is TRBJ2-3, with D possibly matching TRBD2 (5 bases). The CDR3 loop spans 13 amino acids. Trimming removed 6 bases from V and 2 bases from J, with 9 bases in between. CDR1 MDHEN and CDR2 SYDVKM come from the germline V gene.

The CDR3 region is CASSLFSGRALWNEQFF. Here the CDR3 DNA reads TGTGCCAGCAGTTTATTTAGCGGGAGGGCCCTATGGAATGAGCAGTTCTTC. The chain couples TRBV28 to TRBJ2-1, with 11 bases lining up with TRBD2. Germline V gives CDR1 MDHEN, CDR2 SYDVKM. V shed 1 base and J 7 bases; nucleotides not matched to a gene: 9. The CDR3 runs to 17 residues.

J is TRBJ1-1 and V is TRBV28; D call uncertain. This CDR3 has 11 residues. Germline loops: CDR1 MDHEN, CDR2 SYDVKM. The V and J ends lost 11 bases and 1 base respectively, with 8 bases between them. The CDR3 bases are TGTGCCGGCGCTACGAACACTGAAGCTTTCTTT. It is translated as CAGATNTEAFF. The full variable domain, in which reference TRBV28 and TRBJ1-1 provide the parts outside the CDR3, is DVKVTQSSRYLVKRTGEKVFLECVQDMDHENMFWYRQDPGLGLRLIYFSYDVKMKEKGDIPEGYSVSREKKERFSLILESASTNQTSMYLCAGATNTEAFFGQGTRLTVV.

This clone has just a few counts. The chain has TRBV19 and TRBJ1-2; perhaps TRBD1 as D (5 bases). The V end lost 3 bases, the J end lost 8 bases, and 19 bases lay between the germline ends. CDR3 length equals 15 residues. CDR1 and CDR2 from the germline V gene are LNHDA and SQIVND (reference sequence). The CDR3: CASSMPNKGFVGYTF. The DNA for the CDR3 is TGTGCCAGTAGTATGCCTAATAAGGGGTTTGTCGGCTACACCTTC.

The rearrangement links TRBV14 to TRBJ2-7, with 7 bases that match TRBD1. Losses at the gene ends were 3 bases for V and 4 bases for J; bases not matched to a gene: 9. This CDR3 comprises 15 residues. The germline CDR1 and CDR2 sequences are SGHDN and FVKESK. DNA for the CDR3: TGTGCCAGCAGCCAGAGACAGGGTTGGGATTACGAGCAGTACTTC. Amino acid sequence: CASSQRQGWDYEQYF. Looking up the rest from reference TRBV14 and TRBJ2-7 gives the full variable domain: EAGVTQFPSHSVIEKGQTVTLRCDPISGHDNLYWYRRVMGKEIKFLLHFVKESKQDESGMPNNRFLAERTGGTYSTLKVQPAELEDSGVYFCASSQRQGWDYEQYFGPGTRLTVT.

The V gene is TRBV5-5, the J gene TRBJ1-4; D unclear. Trimming left V 0 bases short and J 4 bases short, with 10 bases between. CDR3 length equals 15 residues. Germline V gene lookup returns CDR1 SGHKS and CDR2 YYEKEE (reference sequence). CDR3: CASSLGLGNNEKLFF. In DNA, the CDR3 is TGTGCCAGCAGCTTGGGTCTGGGGAATAATGAAAAACTGTTTTTT.

The CDR3 spells CASSLGRGKETQYF. CDR3 DNA sequence: TGCGCCAGCAGCCTCGGGCGGGGGAAAGAGACCCAGTACTTC. The J gene is TRBJ2-5, the V gene TRBV5-1, with 7 bases aligning to TRBD2. CDR1 is SGHRS and CDR2 is YFSETQ in the germline V gene. V dropped 4 bases and J dropped 3; count of bases not matched to a gene: 6. The CDR3 is 14 amino acids.

CDR3 sequence: CASSLEGFTGTRIHSYNEQFF. The CDR3 DNA is TGTGCCAGCAGCTTAGAAGGGTTTACGGGGACACGAATTCACTCCTACAATGAGCAGTTCTTC. This sequence joins TRBV7-6 and TRBJ2-1; perhaps TRBD1 as D (6 bases). The germline V and J ends were trimmed by 1 base and 0 bases, with 25 bases remaining between them. CDR3 length equals 21 residues. Germline V gene sequence: CDR1 SGHVS, CDR2 FNYEAQ.